This T cell receptor beta chain was sequenced for a study of patients and donors after allogeneic stem cell transplantation. V lost 1 base and J lost 6, with 10 bases in between. Germline CDR1 is SGHTS and CDR2 is YDEGEE. The CDR3 runs to 13 residues. TCRdb reprocessed the RT-PCR reads with MiXCR, giving one entry per CDR3 protein. The sample holds about a million distinct CDR3 sequences, roughly 18% seen once. This clonotype was sampled from a human donor who was either an allogeneic HSCT recipient or a stem cell or donor lymphocyte infusion donor (not recorded which). It is not recorded whose cells these are; they may come from a transplant donor. This chain joins TRBV5-8 and TRBJ1-1; D gene ambiguous. Sequencing was carried out using blood, either unsorted or a sorted T cell fraction (not recorded which). The CDR3: CASSLSGRPEAFF. CDR3 nucleotide sequence: TGTGCCAGCAGCTTGTCAGGTAGACCTGAAGCTTTCTTT.